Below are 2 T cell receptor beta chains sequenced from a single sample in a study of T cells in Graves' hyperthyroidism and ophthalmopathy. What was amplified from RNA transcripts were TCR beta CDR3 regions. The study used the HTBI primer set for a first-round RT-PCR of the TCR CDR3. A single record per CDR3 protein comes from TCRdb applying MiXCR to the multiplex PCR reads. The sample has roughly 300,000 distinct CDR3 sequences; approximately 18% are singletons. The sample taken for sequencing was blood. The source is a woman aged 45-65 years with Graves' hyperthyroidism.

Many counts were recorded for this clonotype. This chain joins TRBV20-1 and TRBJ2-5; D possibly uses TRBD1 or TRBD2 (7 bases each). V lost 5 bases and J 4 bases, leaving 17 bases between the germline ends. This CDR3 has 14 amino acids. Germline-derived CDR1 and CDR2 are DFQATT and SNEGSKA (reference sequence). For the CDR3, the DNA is TGCAGTGCTCCGCTCCGCAGGGGGGGAGAGACCCAGTACTTC. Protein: CSAPLRRGGETQYF.

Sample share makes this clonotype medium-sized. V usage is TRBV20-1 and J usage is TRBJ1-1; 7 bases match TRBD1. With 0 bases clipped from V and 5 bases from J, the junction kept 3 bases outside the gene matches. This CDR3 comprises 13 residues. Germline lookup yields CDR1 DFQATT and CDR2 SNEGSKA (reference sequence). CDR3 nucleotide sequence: TGCAGTGCTAGAGACAGACAGGGAACTGAAGCTTTCTTT. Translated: CSARDRQGTEAFF.